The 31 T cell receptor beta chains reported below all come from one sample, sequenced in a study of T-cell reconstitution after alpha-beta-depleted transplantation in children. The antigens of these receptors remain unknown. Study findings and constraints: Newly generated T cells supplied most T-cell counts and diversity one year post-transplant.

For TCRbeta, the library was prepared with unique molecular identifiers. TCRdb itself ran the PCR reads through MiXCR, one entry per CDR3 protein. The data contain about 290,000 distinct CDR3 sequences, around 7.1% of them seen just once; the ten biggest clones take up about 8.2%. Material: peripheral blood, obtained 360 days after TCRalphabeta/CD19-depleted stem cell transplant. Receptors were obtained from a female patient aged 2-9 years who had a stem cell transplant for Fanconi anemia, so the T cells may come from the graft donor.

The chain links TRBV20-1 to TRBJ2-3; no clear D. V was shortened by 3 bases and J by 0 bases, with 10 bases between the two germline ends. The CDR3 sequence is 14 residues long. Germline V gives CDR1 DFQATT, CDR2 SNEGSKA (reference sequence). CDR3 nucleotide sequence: TGCAGTGCTAGTTCCTGGGCGAGCACAGATACGCAGTATTTT. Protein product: CSASSWASTDTQYF.

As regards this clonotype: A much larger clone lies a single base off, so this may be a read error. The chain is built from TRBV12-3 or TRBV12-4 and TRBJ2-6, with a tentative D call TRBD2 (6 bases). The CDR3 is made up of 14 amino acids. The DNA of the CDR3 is TGTGCCAGCAGCGGGAGCTCTGGGGCCAACGTCCTGATTTTC. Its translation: CASSGSSGANVLIF.

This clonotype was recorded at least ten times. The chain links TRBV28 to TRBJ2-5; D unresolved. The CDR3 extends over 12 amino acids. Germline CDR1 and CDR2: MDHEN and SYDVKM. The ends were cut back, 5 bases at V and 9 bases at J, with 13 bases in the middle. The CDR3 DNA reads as TGTGCCAGCAGTCCCTCAGTGAAGTCCCAGTACTTC. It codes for CASSPSVKSQYF. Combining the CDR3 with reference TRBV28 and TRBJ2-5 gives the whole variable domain DVKVTQSSRYLVKRTGEKVFLECVQDMDHENMFWYRQDPGLGLRLIYFSYDVKMKEKGDIPEGYSVSREKKERFSLILESASTNQTSMYLCASSPSVKSQYFGPGTRLLVL.

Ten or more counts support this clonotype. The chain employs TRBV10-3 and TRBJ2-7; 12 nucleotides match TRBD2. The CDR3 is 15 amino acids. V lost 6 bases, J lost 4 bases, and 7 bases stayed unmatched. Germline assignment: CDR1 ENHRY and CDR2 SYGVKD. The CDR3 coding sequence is TGTGCCATCAGCTCTAGCGGGGGGGCCGGGTACGAGCAGTACTTC. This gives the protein CAISSSGGAGYEQYF.

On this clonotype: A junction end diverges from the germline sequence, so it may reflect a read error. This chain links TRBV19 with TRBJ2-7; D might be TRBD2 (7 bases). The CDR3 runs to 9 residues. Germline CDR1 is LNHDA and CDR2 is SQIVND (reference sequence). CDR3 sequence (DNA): TGTGCCGGTATACAGGGAGGGGACTTC. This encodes CAGIQGGDF.

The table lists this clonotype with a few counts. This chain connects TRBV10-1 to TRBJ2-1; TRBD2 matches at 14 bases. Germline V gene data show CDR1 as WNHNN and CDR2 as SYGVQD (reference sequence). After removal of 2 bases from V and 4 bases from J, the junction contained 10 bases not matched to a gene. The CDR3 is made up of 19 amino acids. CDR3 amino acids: CASSEGGLAGVLSYNEQFF. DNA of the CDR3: TGCGCCAGCAGTGAGGGGGGACTAGCGGGAGTACTTAGTTACAATGAGCAGTTCTTC.

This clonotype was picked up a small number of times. CDR3 in amino acids: CASSSSRLDDIQYF. The CDR3 DNA follows: TGTGCCAGCAGCTCCAGTAGGTTGGATGACATTCAGTACTTC. V usage is TRBV9 and J usage is TRBJ2-4; D is uncertain. Trimming removed 4 bases from V and 8 bases from J, with 16 bases in between. CDR1 is SGDLS and CDR2 is YYNGEE in the germline V gene. The CDR3 extends over 14 amino acids.

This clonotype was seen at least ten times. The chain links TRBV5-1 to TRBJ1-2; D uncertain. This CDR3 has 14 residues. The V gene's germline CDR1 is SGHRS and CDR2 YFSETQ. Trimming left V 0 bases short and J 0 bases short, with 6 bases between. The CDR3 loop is CASSLADANYGYTF. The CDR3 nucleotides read TGCGCCAGCAGCTTGGCCGACGCTAACTATGGCTACACCTTC.

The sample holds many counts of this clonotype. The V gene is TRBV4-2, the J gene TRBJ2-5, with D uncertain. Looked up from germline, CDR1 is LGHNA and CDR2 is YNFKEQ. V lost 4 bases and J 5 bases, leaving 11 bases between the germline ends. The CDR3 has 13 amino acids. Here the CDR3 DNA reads TGTGCCAGCAGCCTCGGAGCTGGGGAGACCCAGTACTTC. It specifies CASSLGAGETQYF.

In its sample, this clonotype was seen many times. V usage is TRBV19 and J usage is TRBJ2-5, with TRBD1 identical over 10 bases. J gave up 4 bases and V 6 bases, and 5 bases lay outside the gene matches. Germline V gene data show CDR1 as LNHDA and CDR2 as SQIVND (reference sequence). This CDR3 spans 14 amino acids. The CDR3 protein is CASSTGTGVETQYF. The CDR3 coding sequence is TGTGCCAGTAGCACCGGGACAGGGGTAGAGACCCAGTACTTC.

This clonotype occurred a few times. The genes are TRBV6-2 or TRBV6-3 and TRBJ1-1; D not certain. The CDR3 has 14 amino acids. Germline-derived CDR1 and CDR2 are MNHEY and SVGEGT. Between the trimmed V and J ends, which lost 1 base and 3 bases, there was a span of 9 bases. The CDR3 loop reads CASSYWGSDTEAFF. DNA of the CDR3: TGTGCCAGCAGTTACTGGGGAAGCGACACTGAAGCTTTCTTT.

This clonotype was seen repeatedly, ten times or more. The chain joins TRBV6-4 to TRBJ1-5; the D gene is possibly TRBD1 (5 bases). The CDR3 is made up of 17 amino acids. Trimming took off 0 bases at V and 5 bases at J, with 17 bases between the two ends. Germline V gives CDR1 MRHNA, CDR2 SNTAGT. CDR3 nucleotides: TGTGCCAGCAGTGACTCATCAGACGGGGACCGCTATCAGCCCCAGCATTTT. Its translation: CASSDSSDGDRYQPQHF.

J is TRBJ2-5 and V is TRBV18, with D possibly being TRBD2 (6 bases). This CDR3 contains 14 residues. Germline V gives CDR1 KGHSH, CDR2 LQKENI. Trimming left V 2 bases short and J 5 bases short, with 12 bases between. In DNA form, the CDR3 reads TGTGCCAGCTCACCAACACTAGCCACCGAGACCCAGTACTTC. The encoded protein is CASSPTLATETQYF.

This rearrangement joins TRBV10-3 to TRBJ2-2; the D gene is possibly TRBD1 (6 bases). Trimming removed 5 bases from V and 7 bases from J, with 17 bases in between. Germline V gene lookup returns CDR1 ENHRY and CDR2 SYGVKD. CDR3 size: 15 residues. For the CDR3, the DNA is TGTGCCATCAGTTACAGGGACCAAAGTGACGGGGAGCTGTTTTTT. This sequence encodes CAISYRDQSDGELFF.

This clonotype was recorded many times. DNA for the CDR3: TGTGCCAGCACCCCCCCGGGGTCCAGAGAGCAGTTCTTC. It is translated as CASTPPGSREQFF. The rearrangement links TRBV2 to TRBJ2-1, with D possibly being TRBD2 (5 bases). Germline V lookup: CDR1 SNHLY, CDR2 FYNNEI. V was cut by 7 bases and J by 10 bases, with 17 bases left in between. This CDR3 contains 13 residues.

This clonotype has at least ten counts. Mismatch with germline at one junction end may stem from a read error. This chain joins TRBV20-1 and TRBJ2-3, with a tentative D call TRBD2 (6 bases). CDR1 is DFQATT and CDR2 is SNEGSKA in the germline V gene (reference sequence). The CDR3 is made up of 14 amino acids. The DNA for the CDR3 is TGCAGTGTTAGACTAGTAATTCGCACAGATACGCAGTATTTT. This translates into CSVRLVIRTDTQYF.

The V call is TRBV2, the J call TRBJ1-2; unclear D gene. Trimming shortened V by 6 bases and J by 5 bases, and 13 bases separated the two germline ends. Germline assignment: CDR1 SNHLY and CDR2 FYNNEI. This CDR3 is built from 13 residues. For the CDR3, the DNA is TGTGCCAGCAGCGCCGGGAGAATGTATGGCTACACCTTC. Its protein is CASSAGRMYGYTF. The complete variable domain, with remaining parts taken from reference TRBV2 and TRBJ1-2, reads EPEVTQTPSHQVTQMGQEVILRCVPISNHLYFYWYRQILGQKVEFLVSFYNNEISEKSEIFDDQFSVERPDGSNFTLKIRSTKLEDSAMYFCASSAGRMYGYTFGSGTRLTVV.

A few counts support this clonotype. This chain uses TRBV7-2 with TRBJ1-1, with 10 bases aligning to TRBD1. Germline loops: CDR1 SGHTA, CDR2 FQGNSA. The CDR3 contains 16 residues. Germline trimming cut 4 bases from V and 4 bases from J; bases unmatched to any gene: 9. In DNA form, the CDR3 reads TGTGCCAGCAGCTCCTGGGACAGGGGTTTGGGCACTGAAGCTTTCTTT. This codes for CASSSWDRGLGTEAFF.

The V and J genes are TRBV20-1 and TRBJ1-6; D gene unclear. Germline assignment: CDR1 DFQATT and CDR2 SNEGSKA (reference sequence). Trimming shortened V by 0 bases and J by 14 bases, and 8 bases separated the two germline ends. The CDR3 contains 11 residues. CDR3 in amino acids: CSARDPPTLHF. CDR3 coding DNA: TGCAGTGCTAGAGACCCCCCAACCCTCCACTTT.

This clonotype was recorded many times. Here the CDR3 DNA reads TGCAGTGCCCCAAACCATAGCGGGGGGGACTACAATGAGCAGTTCTTC. Its translation is CSAPNHSGGDYNEQFF. The chain employs TRBV20-1 and TRBJ2-1, with 11 bases aligning to TRBD2. V was pared by 6 bases and J by 3 bases, with 10 bases of the junction left unmatched. There are 16 residues in the CDR3. Germline values: CDR1 DFQATT, CDR2 SNEGSKA (reference sequence).

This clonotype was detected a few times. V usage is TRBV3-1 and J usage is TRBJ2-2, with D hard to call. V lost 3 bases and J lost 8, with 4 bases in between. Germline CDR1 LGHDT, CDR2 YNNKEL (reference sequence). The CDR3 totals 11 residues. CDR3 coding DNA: TGTGCCAGCAGCCACCTTGGGGAGCTGTTTTTT. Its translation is CASSHLGELFF.

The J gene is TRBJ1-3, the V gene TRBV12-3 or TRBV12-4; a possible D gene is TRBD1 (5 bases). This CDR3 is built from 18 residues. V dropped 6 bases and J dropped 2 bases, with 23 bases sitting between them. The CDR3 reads CASRPGLLASPPGNTIYF. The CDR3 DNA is TGTGCCAGCAGACCGGGACTTTTAGCAAGCCCTCCTGGAAACACCATATATTTT.

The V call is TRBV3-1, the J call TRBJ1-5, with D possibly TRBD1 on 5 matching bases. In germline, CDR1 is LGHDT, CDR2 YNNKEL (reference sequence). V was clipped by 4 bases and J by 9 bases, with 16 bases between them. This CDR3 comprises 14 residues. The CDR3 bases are TGTGCCAGCAGCCCCGGTAGAGTCGGGGGGCCCCAGCATTTT. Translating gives CASSPGRVGGPQHF.

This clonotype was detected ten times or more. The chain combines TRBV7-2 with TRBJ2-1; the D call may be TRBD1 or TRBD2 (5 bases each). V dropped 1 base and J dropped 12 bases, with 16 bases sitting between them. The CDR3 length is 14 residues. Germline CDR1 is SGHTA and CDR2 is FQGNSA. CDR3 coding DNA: TGTGCCAGCAGCTTAGTAACTAGGGGTTTTCGGCAGTTCTTC. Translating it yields CASSLVTRGFRQFF.

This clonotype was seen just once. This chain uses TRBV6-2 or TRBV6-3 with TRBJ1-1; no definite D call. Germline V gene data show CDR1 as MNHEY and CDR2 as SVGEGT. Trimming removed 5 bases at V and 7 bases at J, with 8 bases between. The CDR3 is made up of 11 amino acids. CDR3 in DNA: TGTGCCAGCAGTAGAGGAGGTGAAGCTTTCTTT. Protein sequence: CASSRGGEAFF.

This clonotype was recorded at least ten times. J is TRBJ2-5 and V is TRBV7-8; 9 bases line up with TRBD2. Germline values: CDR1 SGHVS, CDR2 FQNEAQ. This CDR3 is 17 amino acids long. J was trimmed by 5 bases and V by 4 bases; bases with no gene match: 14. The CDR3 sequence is CASSSGLASTREETQYF. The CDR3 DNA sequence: TGTGCCAGCAGCTCTGGACTAGCGTCTACTAGAGAGGAGACCCAGTACTTC. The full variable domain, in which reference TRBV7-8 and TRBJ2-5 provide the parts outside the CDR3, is GAGVSQSPRYKVAKRGQDVALRCDPISGHVSLFWYQQALGQGPEFLTYFQNEAQLDKSGLPSDRFFAERPEGSVSTLKIQRTQQEDSAVYLCASSSGLASTREETQYFGPGTRLLVL.

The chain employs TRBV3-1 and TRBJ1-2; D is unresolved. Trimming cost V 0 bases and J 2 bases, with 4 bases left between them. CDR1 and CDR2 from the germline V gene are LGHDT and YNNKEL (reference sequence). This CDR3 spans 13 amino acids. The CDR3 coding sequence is TGTGCCAGCAGCCAAGACTTAAACTATGGCTACACCTTC. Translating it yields CASSQDLNYGYTF.

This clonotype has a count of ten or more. The CDR3 spells CASSFGATGNIQYF. The CDR3 coding sequence is TGTGCCAGCAGCTTCGGGGCCACGGGAAACATTCAGTACTTC. The V call is TRBV5-5, the J call TRBJ2-4, with D possibly called TRBD1 or TRBD2 (5 bases each). The CDR3 is 14 residues long. Trimming shortened V by 2 bases and J by 6 bases, and 12 bases separated the two germline ends. Germline CDR1 reads SGHKS; CDR2 reads YYEKEE (reference sequence).

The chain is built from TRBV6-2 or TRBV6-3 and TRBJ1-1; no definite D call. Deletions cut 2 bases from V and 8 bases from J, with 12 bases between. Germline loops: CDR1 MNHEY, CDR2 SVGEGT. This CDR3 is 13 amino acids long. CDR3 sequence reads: CASSYGQVTEAFF. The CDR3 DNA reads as TGTGCCAGCAGTTACGGGCAGGTAACCGAAGCTTTCTTT.

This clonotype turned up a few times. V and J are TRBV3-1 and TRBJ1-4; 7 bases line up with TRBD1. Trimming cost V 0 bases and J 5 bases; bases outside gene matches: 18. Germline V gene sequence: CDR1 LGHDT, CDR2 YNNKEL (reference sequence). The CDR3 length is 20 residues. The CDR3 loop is CASSQDVTGTRVRRNEKLFF. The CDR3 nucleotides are TGTGCCAGCAGCCAAGACGTGACAGGGACACGTGTTCGACGGAATGAAAAACTGTTTTTT.

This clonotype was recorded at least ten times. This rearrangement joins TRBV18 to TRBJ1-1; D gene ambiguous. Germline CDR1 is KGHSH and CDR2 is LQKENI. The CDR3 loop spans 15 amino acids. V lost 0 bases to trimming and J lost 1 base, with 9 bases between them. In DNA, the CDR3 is TGTGCCAGCTCACCACCGGGGAATTCGAACACTGAAGCTTTCTTT. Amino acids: CASSPPGNSNTEAFF.